A selection of T cell receptor beta chains follows, all from one sample in a study of prognosis after radiotherapy for stage I lung cancer. From the multiplex PCR reads, TCRdb called clonotypes with MiXCR, one entry per CDR3 protein. The data show about 59,000 distinct CDR3 sequences, roughly 29% seen once. Source: PBMCs, taken before or after stereotactic body radiation therapy (not recorded which). Receptor source: a donor over 45 with non-small cell lung cancer. The CDR3 runs from the conserved cysteine through the conserved F or W. D genes are given only for firm matches. Size is omitted from some rows. Given values are once, few, many or a class for expanded clones.

v_gene	d_gene	abundance	j_gene	CDR3aa	CDR3nt
TRBV27	TRBD1	many	TRBJ2-7	CASSLGAGGAYEQYF	TGTGCCAGCAGTTTAGGGGCAGGGGGAGCCTACGAGCAGTACTTC
TRBV6-1	NA	many	TRBJ2-7	CASSRRLEYEQYF	TGTGCCAGCAGTCGCCGTCTTGAATACGAGCAGTACTTC
TRBV19	TRBD2	NA	TRBJ2-1	CASTWTSGGSKFF	TGTGCCAGCACCTGGACTAGCGGGGGTTCGAAGTTCTTC
TRBV3-1	TRBD2	many	TRBJ2-5	CASSQLSGVQETQYF	TGTGCCAGCAGCCAATTGAGCGGGGTTCAAGAGACCCAGTACTTC
TRBV19	NA	NA	TRBJ1-2	CASRSGVGYTF	TGTGCCAGTAGAAGTGGGGTTGGCTACACCTTC
TRBV3-1	NA	many	TRBJ2-7	CASSQGYTGYYEQYF	TGTGCCAGCAGCCAAGGCTATACCGGGTACTACGAGCAGTACTTC
TRBV20-1	NA	many	TRBJ1-5	CSARRGGNQPQHF	TGCAGTGCTAGAAGGGGGGGCAATCAGCCCCAGCATTTT
TRBV7-2	TRBD1	many	TRBJ2-1	CASSLDRQGHNEQFF	TGTGCCAGCAGCTTAGATCGACAGGGACACAATGAGCAGTTCTTC
TRBV3-1	NA	many	TRBJ2-5	CASSQDEVRGETQYF	TGTGCCAGCAGCCAAGATGAGGTTCGCGGGGAGACCCAGTACTTC
TRBV6-1	NA	medium-sized	TRBJ1-2	CASSEGLNLEGYTF	TGTGCCAGCAGTGAAGGCCTCAATTTGGAGGGCTACACCTTC
TRBV7-6	TRBD1	many	TRBJ2-5	CASSFGQGPRETQYF	TGTGCCAGTAGCTTCGGACAGGGTCCACGGGAGACCCAGTACTTC
TRBV6-2/TRBV6-3	NA	NA	TRBJ2-7	CASSYLPPNFESYEQYF	TGTGCCAGCAGTTACCTCCCACCGAATTTCGAATCCTACGAGCAGTACTTC
TRBV3-1	TRBD1	many	TRBJ1-1	CASSLQGAAEAFF	TGTGCCAGCAGCTTACAGGGGGCAGCTGAAGCTTTCTTT
TRBV28	TRBD2	once	TRBJ2-7	CASRPSLAGGTDEQYF	TGTGCCAGCAGGCCCTCACTAGCGGGGGGGACCGACGAGCAGTACTTC
TRBV13	NA	NA	TRBJ1-1	CASSPSGHKLFDAFF	TGTGCCAGCAGCCCGTCGGGACACAAGCTGTTTGACGCTTTCTTT
TRBV30	TRBD1	many	TRBJ2-7	CAWSVRGDRGSYEQYF	TGTGCCTGGAGTGTGCGAGGAGACAGGGGCTCCTACGAGCAGTACTTC
TRBV19	NA	many	TRBJ1-1	CASSFPGSAGLSNTEAFF	TGTGCCAGTAGTTTCCCCGGGAGCGCAGGACTGTCGAACACTGAAGCTTTCTTT
TRBV6-1	NA	many	TRBJ2-7	CASRMGPIGNYEQYF	TGTGCCAGCAGGATGGGCCCAATCGGAAACTACGAGCAGTACTTC
TRBV6-2/TRBV6-3	TRBD1	NA	TRBJ2-1	CDSSYWTGTGYYNEQFF	TGTGACAGCAGTTACTGGACCGGGACAGGGTACTACAATGAGCAGTTCTTC
TRBV9	NA	NA	TRBJ1-2	CASSNSNRDDYGYTF	TGTGCCAGCAGCAATTCAAACAGGGATGACTATGGCTACACCTTC
TRBV5-1	TRBD1	many	TRBJ1-1	CASSPRGGPNTEAFF	TGCGCCAGCAGCCCAAGAGGGGGCCCGAACACTGAAGCTTTCTTT
TRBV20-1	NA	many	TRBJ1-1	CSARVREAFF	TGCAGTGCTAGAGTACGTGAAGCTTTCTTT
TRBV6-5	NA	many	TRBJ2-5	CASSYSRGGVETQYF	TGTGCCAGCAGTTACTCGAGGGGGGGGGTCGAGACCCAGTACTTC
TRBV2	TRBD1	NA	TRBJ2-7	CASSERGGQGAEEQYF	TGTGCCAGCAGTGAACGGGGGGGACAGGGGGCGGAAGAGCAGTACTTC
TRBV20-1	NA	many	TRBJ2-1	CSAGIQGSINEQFF	TGCAGTGCGGGGATACAGGGTTCAATCAATGAGCAGTTCTTC
TRBV20-1	NA	many	TRBJ1-1	CSNLYEGHDTEAFF	TGCAGCAACCTGTACGAGGGGCACGACACTGAAGCTTTCTTT
TRBV6-1	NA	many	TRBJ2-6	CASSTARGFSGANVLTF	TGTGCCAGCTCGACGGCCAGGGGTTTCTCTGGGGCCAACGTCCTGACTTTC
TRBV5-5	NA	many	TRBJ2-1	CASSLMRRDEQFF	TGTGCCAGCAGCTTGATGAGGAGGGATGAGCAGTTCTTC
TRBV5-1	NA	many	TRBJ2-5	CASSLGSPGETQYF	TGCGCCAGCAGCTTGGGTAGCCCGGGAGAGACCCAGTACTTC
TRBV6-4	NA	NA	TRBJ1-5	CTSSDSLVSSNKPQHF	TGTACCAGCAGTGACTCCTTGGTCTCTAGCAATAAGCCCCAGCATTTT
TRBV4-3	NA	many	TRBJ1-6	CASSQGDNSPLHF	TGCGCCAGCAGCCAGGGGGATAATTCACCCCTCCACTTT
TRBV30	NA	NA	TRBJ2-5	CAWSVGGMRDTQYF	TGTGCCTGGAGTGTAGGAGGCATGAGAGATACCCAGTACTTC
TRBV2	NA	many	TRBJ2-1	CASSVGQLLLYNEQFF	TGTGCCAGCAGTGTTGGACAGCTCCTGCTCTACAATGAGCAGTTCTTC
TRBV2	NA	many	TRBJ1-6	CASSEAGGSHSPLHF	TGTGCCAGCAGTGAAGCAGGGGGGTCTCATTCACCCCTCCACTTT
TRBV20-1	NA	many	TRBJ1-1	CSAPPDRRVGAFF	TGCAGTGCGCCCCCCGACAGGCGGGTTGGGGCTTTCTTT
TRBV28	TRBD1	many	TRBJ2-7	CASSTSRDRDYEQYF	TGTGCCAGCAGTACTTCCCGGGACAGGGACTACGAGCAGTACTTC
TRBV6-1	NA	many	TRBJ1-1	CASAAVGTEAFF	TGTGCCAGCGCGGCTGTGGGCACTGAAGCTTTCTTT
TRBV12-3/TRBV12-4	NA	NA	TRBJ1-1	CASKKPHALGTEAFF	TGTGCCAGCAAAAAACCACATGCTCTTGGGACTGAAGCTTTCTTT
TRBV19	NA	many	TRBJ2-1	CASSPRRNEQFF	TGTGCCAGTAGTCCCCGTAGGAATGAGCAGTTCTTC
TRBV28	NA	many	TRBJ1-4	CASSTRGPDEKLFF	TGTGCCAGCAGTACCCGGGGCCCAGATGAAAAACTGTTTTTT
TRBV4-1	TRBD2	many	TRBJ2-3	CASSPLAGETQYF	TGCGCCAGCAGCCCTCTCGCGGGGGAGACGCAGTATTTT
TRBV5-1	TRBD1	many	TRBJ2-7	CASSFAPGQGDEQYF	TGCGCCAGCAGCTTCGCCCCGGGACAGGGGGACGAGCAGTACTTC
TRBV12-3/TRBV12-4	TRBD1	many	TRBJ1-1	CASRPDRANTEAFF	TGTGCCAGCAGACCGGACAGGGCGAACACTGAAGCTTTCTTT
TRBV20-1	TRBD2	NA	TRBJ2-1	CSASRGGGNEQFF	TGCAGTGCTAGTCGGGGGGGTGGGAATGAGCAGTTCTTC
TRBV28	TRBD1	many	TRBJ1-2	CASSPTVDRGQGYTF	TGTGCCAGCAGCCCTACCGTGGACAGGGGGCAGGGCTACACCTTC
TRBV6-5	NA	many	TRBJ2-5	CASSWQGQETQYF	TGTGCCAGCAGTTGGCAGGGCCAAGAGACCCAGTACTTC
TRBV27	NA	many	TRBJ2-2	CASSLSIYTGELFF	TGTGCCAGCAGTTTATCGATTTACACCGGGGAGCTGTTTTTT
TRBV29-1	TRBD1	many	TRBJ1-2	CSVAGGPYGYTF	TGCAGCGTCGCAGGGGGCCCATATGGCTACACCTTC
TRBV28	NA	many	TRBJ1-1	CASTGSGTEAFF	TGTGCCAGCACCGGGTCGGGAACTGAAGCTTTCTTT
TRBV5-1	TRBD1	many	TRBJ1-1	CASSSNRGTDTEAFF	TGCGCCAGCAGCTCCAACAGGGGAACCGACACTGAAGCTTTCTTT
TRBV19	TRBD1	NA	TRBJ1-2	CASTKKGDRGYGYTF	TGTGCCAGCACCAAAAAAGGGGACAGGGGGTATGGCTACACCTTC
TRBV5-4	TRBD2	NA	TRBJ2-1	CASRSGTSGGAAEQFF	TGTGCCAGCAGATCCGGGACTAGCGGGGGGGCGGCCGAGCAGTTCTTC
TRBV5-1	NA	many	TRBJ2-1	CASSLGFGGRGNEQFF	TGCGCCAGCAGCTTGGGGTTCGGAGGGCGCGGCAATGAGCAGTTCTTC
TRBV5-1	TRBD1	many	TRBJ2-2	CASSLGNRGQSTGELFF	TGCGCCAGCAGCTTGGGGAACAGGGGGCAGAGCACCGGGGAGCTGTTTTTT